This T cell receptor beta chain was recorded in a study of cytomegalovirus exposure and HLA in healthy donors. General study points: Most TCR sequences showed up rarely, but some public TCRs showed up in many donors. In a later analysis, TCR beta V- and J-gene trimming showed a link to a missense DCLRE1C variant. Likely technical artifact: a cluster of highly shared sequence variants. Later analysis identified several of the most significant clusters that appeared linked to common viral pathogens.

PCR was performed using 60 Vbeta and 13 Jbeta primers. Here immunoSEQ multiplex PCR was the method, and the copy in TCRdb shows in-frame clones only, minus some. The repertoire includes 100,000 to 150,000 clones, 75% to 85% of them detected once, and 1% sits in the top ten. With regard to this clone: Its antigen is undetermined.

The CDR3 contains 15 residues. Unmatched junction bases numbered 5, after V lost 5 bases and J lost 0 bases. Germline V CDR1 and CDR2: SEHNR, FQNEAQ (reference sequence). The clonotype comes from a man aged 35 to 55 in good health and CMV-seronegative. Sequenced material: PBMCs. V gene TRBV7-9 combines with J gene TRBJ2-5; the match to TRBD2 covers 8 bases. DNA of the CDR3: TGTGCCAGCAGCCCCCGACTAGCGTACCAAGAGACCCAGTACTTC. It is translated as CASSPRLAYQETQYF.